One sample yielded the 32 T cell receptor beta chains listed below, sequenced in a study of T cell responses to AZD1222 COVID-19 vaccine. Profiling relied on immunoSEQ multiplex PCR, and the TCRdb table lists in-frame clones only, not all of them. The table has approximately 120,000 clones, 87% seen once. The sequences come from peripheral blood, collected 28 days after the second AZD1222 dose. The receptors originated from an adult who received the AZD1222 COVID-19 vaccine.

This chain uses TRBV6-6 with TRBJ2-7; the D call may be TRBD1 or TRBD2 (6 bases each). Germline lookup yields CDR1 MNHNY and CDR2 SVGAGI (reference sequence). The CDR3 extends over 12 amino acids. V was trimmed by 8 bases and J by 5 bases, leaving 13 bases between them. The CDR3 is CASALGGHEQYF. DNA for the CDR3: TGTGCCAGCGCCTTGGGGGGCCACGAGCAGTACTTC.

The V and J genes are TRBV5-6 and TRBJ1-1; tentatively, D is TRBD1 (5 bases). Germline values: CDR1 SGHDT, CDR2 YYEEEE. The CDR3 contains 14 residues. V was clipped by 4 bases and J by 9 bases, with 19 bases between them. CDR3 in amino acids: CASSARDPGAKAFF. DNA for the CDR3: TGTGCCAGCAGCGCCCGGGACCCCGGGGCTAAAGCTTTCTTT. Drawing the rest from reference TRBV5-6 and TRBJ1-1, the complete variable domain is DAGVTQSPTHLIKTRGQQVTLRCSPKSGHDTVSWYQQALGQGPQFIFQYYEEEERQRGNFPDRFSGHQFPNYSSELNVNALLLGDSALYLCASSARDPGAKAFFGQGTRLTVV.

This rearrangement joins TRBV6-1 to TRBJ2-3; a weak D match, TRBD2 (6 bases). The CDR3 runs 17 residues. From germline, CDR1 is MNHNS and CDR2 SASEGT. Trimming shortened V by 4 bases and J by 5 bases, and 22 bases separated the two germline ends. The CDR3 region is CASSGWVGGTAGDTQYF. The CDR3 nucleotides read TGTGCCAGCAGTGGTTGGGTCGGGGGTACCGCCGGAGATACGCAGTATTTT.

The V call is TRBV28, the J call TRBJ2-7; D gene unclear. Germline V lookup: CDR1 MDHEN, CDR2 SYDVKM. The V end was cut by 3 bases, the J end by 3 bases, with 12 bases between. This CDR3 is built from 14 residues. The CDR3 sequence: CASSFPQPYYEQYF. For the CDR3, the DNA is TGTGCCAGCAGTTTTCCCCAGCCCTACTACGAGCAGTACTTC.

This clone occurred once. The V gene is TRBV29-1, the J gene TRBJ1-3; 7 bases fit TRBD1. The CDR3 totals 15 residues. CDR1 is SQVTM and CDR2 is ANQGSEA in the germline V gene. Trimming at V came to 6 bases and at J to 1 base, leaving 9 bases not matched to a gene. CDR3 coding DNA: TGCAGCGTCTCAAGACAGGGAGGTTCTGGAAACACCATATATTTT. It is translated as CSVSRQGGSGNTIYF.

The rearrangement uses TRBV7-2 and TRBJ1-5; weak D call: TRBD1 (6 bases). The V end was cut by 4 bases, the J end by 7 bases, with 11 bases between. CDR3 size: 13 residues. In germline, CDR1 is SGHTA, CDR2 FQGNSA. The CDR3, as DNA: TGTGCCAGCAGCTCTCAGGGGAGCCAGCCCCAGCATTTT. It is translated as CASSSQGSQPQHF.

The rearrangement joins TRBV19 to TRBJ2-5; TRBD2 is a possible D gene (5 bases). The germline V and J ends were trimmed by 6 bases and 1 base, with 6 bases remaining between them. CDR1 and CDR2 from the germline V gene are LNHDA and SQIVND (reference sequence). This CDR3 is built from 12 residues. For the CDR3, the DNA is TGTGCCAGTAGGGACTTCCAAGAGACCCAGTACTTC. Its translation is CASRDFQETQYF.

The chain has TRBV5-6 and TRBJ2-7; D gene ambiguous. Germline CDR1 reads SGHDT; CDR2 reads YYEEEE. The CDR3 is made up of 13 amino acids. The V gene lost 4 bases and the J gene lost 1 base, with 9 bases spanning the gap. CDR3 region: CASSPGGSYEQYF. In nucleotides, the CDR3 is TGTGCCAGCAGCCCAGGTGGGTCCTACGAGCAGTACTTC.

This rearrangement joins TRBV5-5 to TRBJ1-4; TRBD1 might be the D (6 bases). Deletions cut 4 bases from V and 4 bases from J, with 20 bases between. The CDR3 is 17 residues long. The V gene's germline CDR1 is SGHKS and CDR2 YYEKEE (reference sequence). CDR3 sequence (DNA): TGTGCCAGCAGCCCTAGAGGGGGGTCTGCCTTTAATGAAAAACTGTTTTTT. Its translation is CASSPRGGSAFNEKLFF.

The V call is TRBV27, the J call TRBJ2-1; D may be TRBD2 (6 bases). Germline values: CDR1 MNHEY, CDR2 SMNVEV (reference sequence). V was clipped by 8 bases and J by 2 bases, with 19 bases between them. The CDR3 consists of 16 residues. This CDR3 reads CASSTRGGIPYNEQFF. The CDR3 region has the DNA TGTGCCAGCTCGACCCGTGGCGGGATCCCCTACAATGAGCAGTTCTTC.

The chain is built from TRBV10-3 and TRBJ2-2; D tentatively reads TRBD1 or TRBD2 (6 bases each). The CDR3 is 14 residues long. Between the trimmed V and J ends, which lost 8 bases and 8 bases, there was a span of 18 bases. Germline values: CDR1 ENHRY, CDR2 SYGVKD. CDR3 in amino acids: CAIPSGTSGGELFF. DNA of the CDR3: TGTGCCATCCCATCCGGGACAAGCGGGGGGGAGCTGTTTTTT.

This clone was detected only once. The CDR3 spells CASSATSGGETQYF. CDR3 sequence (DNA): TGTGCCAGCAGCGCGACTAGCGGGGGGGAGACCCAGTACTTC. V usage is TRBV7-2 and J usage is TRBJ2-5, with 13 bases aligning to TRBD2. Germline CDR1 SGHTA, CDR2 FQGNSA. CDR3 length: 14 amino acids. V shed 5 bases and J 5 bases; nucleotides not matched to a gene: 2. The entire variable domain, with the rest obtained from reference TRBV7-2 and TRBJ2-5, is as follows: GAGVSQSPSNKVTEKGKDVELRCDPISGHTALYWYRQSLGQGLEFLIYFQGNSAPDKSGLPSDRFSAERTGGSVSTLTIQRTQQEDSAVYLCASSATSGGETQYFGPGTRLLVL.

The gene calls are TRBV21-1 and TRBJ2-1; the tabulated D call, TRBD1, remains unverified against the DNA. TRBV21-1 has pseudogene status. The CDR3 is made up of 14 amino acids. CDR3 bases: TGTGCCAGCCCGACAGGGGGACGTTACAATGAGCAGTTCTTC. Amino acid sequence: CASPTGGRYNEQFF.

The rearrangement links TRBV6-5 to TRBJ2-7, with D perhaps matching TRBD1 (5 bases). The CDR3 runs 15 residues. Germline-derived CDR1 and CDR2 are MNHEY and SVGAGI. The germline V and J ends were trimmed by 3 bases and 7 bases, with 19 bases remaining between them. The CDR3 nucleotides are TGTGCCAGCAGTTATTCCGTTTTTGGGGCCGGGGAGCAGTACTTC. Encoded protein: CASSYSVFGAGEQYF.

Here the CDR3 reads CASSQEFGGGNEQFF. The CDR3 region has the DNA TGCGCCAGCAGCCAAGAATTTGGGGGGGGCAATGAGCAGTTCTTC. The V call is TRBV4-3, the J call TRBJ2-1; 7 bases fit TRBD2. Germline loops: CDR1 LGHNA, CDR2 YSLEER. CDR3 length equals 15 residues. V lost 0 bases and J lost 6; bases outside the gene matches: 5.

The rearrangement joins TRBV27 to TRBJ1-6; 10 bases are shared with TRBD1. J gave up 9 bases and V 7 bases, and 9 bases lay outside the gene matches. The CDR3 is 15 amino acids. Per the germline V gene, CDR1 is MNHEY and CDR2 is SMNVEV (reference sequence). Written as DNA, the CDR3 is TGTGCCAGCACTCCTGCCGGGACAGGGGTTTCACCCCTCCACTTT. Translating gives CASTPAGTGVSPLHF.

The chain recombines TRBV5-4 with TRBJ2-2, with 8 nucleotides matching TRBD1. The length of the CDR3 is 15 residues. Germline CDR1 reads SGHNT; CDR2 reads YYREEE (reference sequence). With 4 bases clipped from V and 5 bases from J, the junction kept 7 bases outside the gene matches. The chain's CDR3 is CASSQTGVITGELFF. In DNA form, the CDR3 reads TGTGCCAGCAGCCAGACAGGGGTGATAACCGGGGAGCTGTTTTTT.

This sequence joins TRBV27 and TRBJ2-7; TRBD2 might be the D (6 bases). CDR3 length: 13 amino acids. V was shortened by 5 bases and J by 3 bases, with 11 bases between the two germline ends. The germline gives CDR1 MNHEY, CDR2 SMNVEV (reference sequence). The chain's CDR3 is CASSGLPNYEQYF. The CDR3 DNA sequence: TGTGCCAGCAGTGGACTACCCAACTACGAGCAGTACTTC.

The chain recombines TRBV10-3 with TRBJ2-7, with 12 nucleotides matching TRBD2. Germline trimming cut 0 bases from V and 2 bases from J; bases unmatched to any gene: 2. Germline CDR1 is ENHRY and CDR2 is SYGVKD. The CDR3 length is 16 residues. CDR3 nucleotide sequence: TGTGCCATCAGTGAGTCGACTAGCGGGAGCCCCTACGAGCAGTACTTC. Its protein is CAISESTSGSPYEQYF.

The chain links TRBV5-1 to TRBJ1-2; a possible D gene is TRBD1 (6 bases). Per germline, CDR1 SGHRS and CDR2 YFSETQ. V was shortened by 4 bases and J by 7 bases, with 20 bases between the two germline ends. The CDR3 is made up of 15 amino acids. The chain's CDR3 is CASSLGQTGPSGYTF. The CDR3 DNA is TGCGCCAGCAGCCTAGGACAGACCGGCCCGTCTGGCTACACCTTC.

The V and J genes are TRBV5-5 and TRBJ1-5; possible D gene TRBD1, 5 bases. Germline-derived CDR1 and CDR2 are SGHKS and YYEKEE (reference sequence). The V end was cut by 4 bases, the J end by 0 bases, with 23 bases between. This CDR3 has 19 residues. CDR3 nucleotide sequence: TGTGCCAGCAGCCGAGTGTACCGGGACCGACTCCTTAGCAATCAGCCCCAGCATTTT. Its protein product is CASSRVYRDRLLSNQPQHF. The full variable domain, with the rest looked up from reference TRBV5-5 and TRBJ1-5, is DAGVTQSPTHLIKTRGQQVTLRCSPISGHKSVSWYQQVLGQGPQFIFQYYEKEERGRGNFPDRFSARQFPNYSSELNVNALLLGDSALYLCASSRVYRDRLLSNQPQHFGDGTRLSIL.

This chain connects TRBV12-3 or TRBV12-4 to TRBJ2-5, with 10 bases fitting TRBD1. There are 12 residues in the CDR3. With 8 bases clipped from V and 5 bases from J, the junction kept 2 bases outside the gene matches. Written as DNA, the CDR3 is TGTGCCAGCGGGACAGGGGAGGAGACCCAGTACTTC. This sequence encodes CASGTGEETQYF.

This clone appeared a few times. The chain combines TRBV7-9 with TRBJ1-6, with D maybe TRBD1 (6 bases). CDR1 SEHNR and CDR2 FQNEAQ come from the germline V gene (reference sequence). This CDR3 spans 14 amino acids. V was clipped by 5 bases and J by 9 bases, with 14 bases between them. This CDR3 reads CASSGDTDGSPLHF. The CDR3 coding sequence is TGTGCCAGCAGCGGGGACACCGATGGTTCACCCCTCCACTTT.

The rearrangement uses TRBV5-6 and TRBJ2-7; either TRBD1 or TRBD2 may supply D (5 bases each). Germline V gene lookup returns CDR1 SGHDT and CDR2 YYEEEE. The CDR3 loop spans 13 amino acids. The V end lost 0 bases, the J end lost 4 bases, and 8 bases lay between the germline ends. The CDR3 nucleotides are TGTGCCAGCAGCTTGGGGGACGGGTACGAGCAGTACTTC. Encoded protein: CASSLGDGYEQYF.

The rearrangement uses TRBV5-1 and TRBJ2-3; 7 bases align to TRBD2. The V gene's germline CDR1 is SGHRS and CDR2 YFSETQ. The J segment lost 1 base and the V segment lost 0 bases, leaving 5 bases of the junction unmatched. The CDR3 is 16 amino acids. The CDR3 bases are TGCGCCAGCAGCTTGGTCAGGGCGGGGGGCACAGATACGCAGTATTTT. This codes for CASSLVRAGGTDTQYF.

This rearrangement joins TRBV5-6 to TRBJ1-4; a possible D gene is TRBD1 (5 bases). The ends were cut back, 2 bases at V and 6 bases at J, with 14 bases in the middle. Looked up from germline, CDR1 is SGHDT and CDR2 is YYEEEE. CDR3 length: 15 residues. This CDR3 is CASSFKQVGHEKLFF. The CDR3 nucleotides read TGTGCCAGCAGCTTTAAACAGGTTGGACATGAAAAACTGTTTTTT.

V usage is TRBV4-2 and J usage is TRBJ2-3, with D possibly being TRBD1 or TRBD2 (5 bases each). CDR1 and CDR2 (germline): LGHNA, YNFKEQ. The CDR3 extends over 16 amino acids. V lost 1 base and J 6 bases, leaving 17 bases between the germline ends. Here the CDR3 DNA reads TGTGCCAGCAGCCAAGTGGGGGTCTCGGTTCTCGATACGCAGTATTTT. Encoded protein: CASSQVGVSVLDTQYF.

The chain employs TRBV4-3 and TRBJ1-3; maybe TRBD1 (6 bases). V lost 4 bases and J 0 bases, leaving 10 bases between the germline ends. The length of the CDR3 is 15 residues. Germline values: CDR1 LGHNA, CDR2 YSLEER. The CDR3 here is CASSPRTDSGNTIYF. CDR3 coding DNA: TGCGCCAGCAGCCCGCGGACAGACTCTGGAAACACCATATATTTT.

V is TRBV5-1 and J is TRBJ2-7, with 13 positions matching TRBD2. The CDR3 is 15 amino acids. The trim removed 4 bases at V and 5 bases at J, leaving 6 bases unmatched. Germline V gene sequence: CDR1 SGHRS, CDR2 YFSETQ. This CDR3 is CASSPQGTSGDEQYF. CDR3 DNA: TGCGCCAGCAGCCCGCAAGGGACTAGCGGGGACGAGCAGTACTTC. The variable domain in full, with the rest retrieved from reference TRBV5-1 and TRBJ2-7, is KAGVTQTPRYLIKTRGQQVTLSCSPISGHRSVSWYQQTPGQGLQFLFEYFSETQRNKGNFPGRFSGRQFSNSRSEMNVSTLELGDSALYLCASSPQGTSGDEQYFGPGTRLTVT.

The J gene is TRBJ2-5, the V gene TRBV7-9; D remains unclear. The germline V gene has CDR1 SEHNR and CDR2 FQNEAQ (reference sequence). V gave up 2 bases and J gave up 4 bases, with 14 bases separating them. The CDR3 sequence is 15 residues long. The CDR3 loop reads CASSLTSWGSETQYF. CDR3 nucleotides: TGTGCCAGCAGCTTAACCTCATGGGGATCAGAGACCCAGTACTTC.

There are a few counts of this clone. The chain combines TRBV6-6 with TRBJ2-7; 8 bases agree with TRBD2. The V segment lost 7 bases and the J segment 5 bases; nucleotides outside the gene matches: 16. The CDR3 has 16 residues. Germline V lookup: CDR1 MNHNY, CDR2 SVGAGI (reference sequence). CDR3 in DNA: TGTGCCAGCACCTTACTCATAGCGGGACGTGTCGACGAGCAGTACTTC. Protein product: CASTLLIAGRVDEQYF.

This clone appeared a few times. The rearrangement uses TRBV27 and TRBJ1-2; D ambiguous. CDR1 MNHEY and CDR2 SMNVEV come from the germline V gene (reference sequence). V lost 10 bases and J 5 bases, leaving 17 bases between the germline ends. The CDR3 is made up of 13 amino acids. The CDR3 coding sequence is TGTGCCACCCAAGGACCGTCGGGGTATGGCTACACCTTC. Its translation is CATQGPSGYGYTF.